This TCR beta chain was sequenced for a study of T cell changes during pregnancy in multiple sclerosis. CDR3 length: 14 amino acids. In germline, CDR1 is SGHRS, CDR2 YFSETQ. J was trimmed by 5 bases and V by 4 bases; bases with no gene match: 6. Sequenced by immunoSEQ multiplex PCR; TCRdb stores in-frame clones only, minus some. The repertoire has about 54,000 clones, approximately 91% of them found once; the top ten carry 1.2%. This chain connects TRBV5-1 to TRBJ2-5; 9 nucleotides align to TRBD2. The sequencing here drew on peripheral blood, taken after pregnancy. The TCR originated in a female donor in good health, enrolled as a control in a pregnancy study. CDR3: CASSERGVRETQYF. The CDR3 coding sequence is TGCGCCAGCAGCGAGCGGGGGGTAAGGGAGACCCAGTACTTC.